The subject of this entry is one T cell receptor beta chain. Original processing notes: Amplified reference gene primers provided the basis for estimating nucleated cell counts. Sequencing was performed with immunoSEQ multiplex PCR; in TCRdb, only in-frame clones are kept and a portion is missing. The D gene and trimming were derived from the DNA, and the V and J assignments and clone size from that table. The table records 70,000 to 95,000 clones, roughly 88% of them present only once. The CDR3 runs 15 residues. From germline, CDR1 is SGHTA and CDR2 FQGTGA. The ends were cut back, 3 bases at V and 1 base at J, with 11 bases in the middle. The data were obtained in a study of blood T cell repertoires in COVID-19. At the level of the study: In each case, the material was cDNA or gDNA derived from T cells, B-cell-depleted T cells, or PBMCs.

Sequenced material: peripheral blood. The rearrangement links TRBV7-3 to TRBJ2-3; unclear D gene. This sequence was found in a woman in her forties or fifties with acute or convalescent COVID-19. Here the CDR3 reads CASSLTLGGTDTQYF. CDR3 DNA sequence: TGTGCCAGCAGCTTGACCCTGGGCGGCACAGATACGCAGTATTTT.